In this sample, the clone carrying this T cell receptor (beta chain) turned up many times. CDR3 regions were amplified by Arm-PCR using iRepertoire HTBI primers to build TCR beta libraries. In the authors' workflow: Identification yielded 62 TRBV and around 15 TRBJ segments across samples. TCRdb processed the multiplex PCR reads anew with MiXCR; each CDR3 protein has one entry. TCRdb's processing, not the authors' own work, is the source of the V and J calls. Among 500,000 to 700,000 distinct CDR3 sequences listed, about 16% were seen once. CDR3 length equals 13 residues. Germline V gene sequence: CDR1 KGHSH, CDR2 LQKENI. The germline V and J ends were trimmed by 3 bases and 3 bases, with 7 bases remaining between them. The time point here: newly diagnosed GD, antithyroid drugs for less than 3 months. There was RNA extracted from PBMCs, and the TCR library was made from it. This entry belongs to a study of regulatory T cells in long-lasting Graves disease. Study overall: Antithyroid drug intake by newly diagnosed Graves' patients had lasted under 3 months.

These same records also appear under a second study, on T cells in Graves' hyperthyroidism and ophthalmopathy.

The V call is TRBV18, the J call TRBJ2-3; D not certain. The specimen comprised peripheral blood mononuclear cells (PBMCs), sampled at new diagnosis, from a patient treated with antithyroid drugs. This receptor was taken from a woman in her 30s with Graves disease. The CDR3 sequence is CASSPSQTDTQYF. The CDR3 DNA is TGTGCCAGCTCACCTTCACAGACAGATACGCAGTATTTT.